These T cell receptor beta chains were read from a single sample in a study of T cell clones after liver transplantation. This table comes from immunoSEQ multiplex PCR, and its TCRdb copy is limited to in-frame clones, with some not included. Among roughly 19,000 clones listed, approximately 80% were seen once. This sample comprised CD8+ T cells from blood, obtained around 52 months after liver transplant. All receptors come from a human patient who received a liver transplant. The graft donor may account for some of the T cells. The conserved cysteine and the conserved F or W are not part of the CDR3 here.

v_gene: TRBV5-1
j_gene: TRBJ1-1
CDR3aa: ASRQGWMNTEAF

v_gene: TRBV6-7
j_gene: TRBJ2-1
CDR3aa: ASSSTTSGGNSSYNEQF

v_gene: TRBV19
j_gene: TRBJ2-7
CDR3aa: ASSKKIDYEQY

v_gene: TRBV27
j_gene: TRBJ1-2
CDR3aa: ASSLLIRGLLPSINYGYT

v_gene: TRBV30
j_gene: TRBJ2-3
CDR3aa: AWSGHRESEDTQY

v_gene: TRBV27
j_gene: TRBJ2-7
CDR3aa: ASSLSRAGAYEQY

v_gene: TRBV15
j_gene: TRBJ1-2
CDR3aa: VTSKDRGLGYGYT

v_gene: TRBV11-1
j_gene: TRBJ1-6
CDR3aa: ASSLRVGNSPLH

v_gene: TRBV7-2
j_gene: TRBJ2-1
CDR3aa: ASSLIGGRFNEQF

v_gene: TRBV18
j_gene: TRBJ1-1
CDR3aa: ASSPPYQQFNTEAF

v_gene: TRBV10-3
j_gene: TRBJ1-2
CDR3aa: AISDLRSRPGDYGYT

v_gene: TRBV5-4
j_gene: TRBJ2-1
CDR3aa: ASSQTGQGAYNEQF

v_gene: TRBV5-4
j_gene: TRBJ2-1
CDR3aa: ASSFGGVNEQF

v_gene: TRBV29-1
j_gene: TRBJ2-2
CDR3aa: SVERQGGTGELF

v_gene: TRBV5-4
j_gene: TRBJ1-1
CDR3aa: ASSWTANTEAF

v_gene: TRBV7-9
j_gene: TRBJ2-3
CDR3aa: ASSAEADTQY

v_gene: TRBV29-1
j_gene: TRBJ1-5
CDR3aa: SVEEEPNQPQH

v_gene: TRBV6-7
j_gene: TRBJ1-2
CDR3aa: ASLDSGYGYT

v_gene: TRBV7-6
j_gene: TRBJ2-1
CDR3aa: ASSLSGGGRGEQF

v_gene: TRBV25-1
j_gene: TRBJ2-2
CDR3aa: ASSRSAGELF

v_gene: TRBV28
j_gene: TRBJ1-1
CDR3aa: ASAPSRPYTEAF

v_gene: TRBV7-9
j_gene: TRBJ1-1
CDR3aa: ASSFRGVTEAF

v_gene: TRBV27
j_gene: TRBJ2-2
CDR3aa: ASSPRRGGTGELF

v_gene: TRBV2
j_gene: TRBJ1-5
CDR3aa: ASRDDRTNQPQH

v_gene: TRBV28
j_gene: TRBJ1-2
CDR3aa: ASSPILSNYGYT

v_gene: TRBV5-5
j_gene: TRBJ2-7
CDR3aa: ASSFLASGYEQY

v_gene: TRBV10-1
j_gene: TRBJ2-5
CDR3aa: ASSPGHRGETQY

v_gene: TRBV6-1
j_gene: TRBJ2-7
CDR3aa: ASSAHYEQY

v_gene: TRBV2
j_gene: TRBJ2-7
CDR3aa: ASSGSSTRMEY

v_gene: TRBV9
j_gene: TRBJ2-6
CDR3aa: ASSDSGANVLT

v_gene: TRBV7-3
j_gene: TRBJ2-5
CDR3aa: ASSKLAGGQETQY

v_gene: TRBV7-6
j_gene: TRBJ2-2
CDR3aa: ASSEAPEGGELF

v_gene: TRBV10-3
j_gene: TRBJ2-2
CDR3aa: AISGTGGPNTGELF

v_gene: TRBV27
j_gene: TRBJ1-2
CDR3aa: ASRSLDNYGYT

v_gene: TRBV5-4
j_gene: TRBJ2-7
CDR3aa: ASSLWGFPEQY

v_gene: TRBV21-1
j_gene: TRBJ2-4
CDR3aa: ASSRPLGQGFSLAKNIQY

v_gene: TRBV27
j_gene: TRBJ1-1
CDR3aa: ASSLGTGVNTEAF

v_gene: TRBV28
j_gene: TRBJ2-7
CDR3aa: ASSPPTSGSPFD

v_gene: TRBV30
j_gene: TRBJ2-3
CDR3aa: AWSVVESTDTQY

v_gene: TRBV7-8
j_gene: TRBJ2-5
CDR3aa: ASSLGLSETQY

v_gene: TRBV6-5
j_gene: TRBJ2-3
CDR3aa: ASSRDRVGDTQY

v_gene: TRBV28
j_gene: TRBJ2-3
CDR3aa: ASSSARLAGGRGPDTQY

v_gene: TRBV11-1
j_gene: TRBJ2-1
CDR3aa: ASSSSGGALVNEQF

v_gene: TRBV5-4
j_gene: TRBJ2-6
CDR3aa: ASSSTGSGANVLT

v_gene: TRBV4-2
j_gene: TRBJ2-7
CDR3aa: ASSQEWLADPAYEQY

v_gene: TRBV9
j_gene: TRBJ2-3
CDR3aa: ASSPATQY

v_gene: TRBV11-2
j_gene: TRBJ2-7
CDR3aa: ASSPVDRGLEQY

v_gene: TRBV19
j_gene: TRBJ2-7
CDR3aa: ASSIEGDRSSYEQY